The source of this TCR beta chain is a study of blood T cell repertoires in COVID-19 (dated by TCRdb to about 2020). Regarding the study in general: Collaborator samples came from the United States, Italy and Spain and covered acute and convalescent phases of COVID-19. The samples were drawn from two sources: the first 160 participants of the ongoing ImmuneRACE study, and over 1,000 subjects contributed by 6 global collaborators. Nearly every sample came with metadata listing a de-identified subject ID, COVID-19 status, age in years and sex. Where available, HLA class I and class II types were taken from metadata supplied by the sample provider and were not determined by assay-based typing. The prospective study material was composed of cDNA or gDNA derived from T cells, B-cell-depleted T cells, or PBMCs. Deeply sampled blood TCRbeta repertoires from subjects exposed to, actively infected with, or recovered from COVID-19 were included in the dataset. The repertoires were released in a freely available public database intended as a resource for research on the immune response to SARS-CoV-2.

Here is what the overall study found, with its caveats: The quantity of clinical and demographic metadata differed by source and by participant and was supplied without curation.

The CDR3 runs 16 residues from the cysteine to the phenylalanine. The kept DNA is CDR3 alone, 48 bases in frame from the first base. Reading the germline V gene gives CDR1 MGHRA and CDR2 YSYEKL. V is pruned by 5 bases and J by 6 bases, leaving 15 bases of the junction without a gene match. In this sample, this clone turned up many times. Its antigen is currently not known. No much larger clone is present one base from it, and per-base qualities are unavailable. The immunoSEQ Assay, a bias-controlled multiplex PCR, was used to amplify TCRbeta CDR3 regions from genomic DNA. The published analysis was carried out like this. Within the assay, amplification of reference gene primers was used to estimate how many nucleated cells each sample contained. To quantify the absolute abundance of each unique TCRbeta CDR3 rearrangement, sequence reads were collapsed and filtered. For each sample, productive Simpson clonality was calculated by taking the square root of Simpson's diversity index across productive rearrangements. TCRdb took this table from immuneACCESS and kept in-frame rearrangements with V and J called. Such tables lack part of the clones; where checked against another copy, unresolved V genes explain under half of the gap, and the rest is unexplained. V, J and clone size are taken as reported in that table, and D and trimming were inferred from the DNA itself. The sample records 200,000 to 300,000 clones, roughly 86% of which are singletons. Of the sample, around 1.5% falls within the top ten clones.

Another Seattle source contributed samples from volunteer blood donors who had recovered from COVID-19. Collaborating institutions collected whole blood in K2EDTA tubes following their own protocols. For TCRbeta analysis, collaborator samples were shipped as frozen whole blood, as isolated PBMCs, or as DNA extracted from either sample type. The rearrangement joined TRBV4-1 to TRBJ2-7; TRBD1 agrees with 8 junctional bases. This receptor was taken from a woman aged 55-69 years who had recovered from COVID-19. Sequencing used peripheral blood. This receptor has the CDR3 CASSGRGQGDSPEQYF. The nucleotides are TGCGCCAGCAGCGGGCGCGGACAGGGAGATTCCCCCGAGCAGTACTTC.